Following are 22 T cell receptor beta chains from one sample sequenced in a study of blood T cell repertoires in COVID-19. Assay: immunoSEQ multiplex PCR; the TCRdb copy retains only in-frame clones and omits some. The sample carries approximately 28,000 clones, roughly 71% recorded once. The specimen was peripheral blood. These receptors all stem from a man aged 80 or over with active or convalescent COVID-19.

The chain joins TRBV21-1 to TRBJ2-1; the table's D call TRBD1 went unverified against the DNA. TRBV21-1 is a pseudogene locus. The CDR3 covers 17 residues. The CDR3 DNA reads TGTGCCAGCAGCAAAACAAGACACCCAGGGCCCTACAATGAGCAGTTCTTC. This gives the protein CASSKTRHPGPYNEQFF.

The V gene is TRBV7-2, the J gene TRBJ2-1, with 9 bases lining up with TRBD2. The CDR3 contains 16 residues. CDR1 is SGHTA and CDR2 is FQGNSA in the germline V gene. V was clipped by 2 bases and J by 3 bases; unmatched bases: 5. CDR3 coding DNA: TGTGCCAGCAGCTTAAAAGGCGGGGGGGTCTACAATGAGCAGTTCTTC. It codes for CASSLKGGGVYNEQFF.

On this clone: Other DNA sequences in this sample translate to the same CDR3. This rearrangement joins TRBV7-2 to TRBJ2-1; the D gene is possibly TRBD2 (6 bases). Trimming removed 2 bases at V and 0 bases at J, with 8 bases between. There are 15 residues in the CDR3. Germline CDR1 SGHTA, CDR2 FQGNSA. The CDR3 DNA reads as TGTGCCAGCAGCTTAACGGGAGACTCCTACAATGAGCAGTTCTTC. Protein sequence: CASSLTGDSYNEQFF. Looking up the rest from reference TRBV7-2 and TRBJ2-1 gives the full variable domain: GAGVSQSPSNKVTEKGKDVELRCDPISGHTALYWYRQSLGQGLEFLIYFQGNSAPDKSGLPSDRFSAERTGGSVSTLTIQRTQQEDSAVYLCASSLTGDSYNEQFFGPGTRLTVL.

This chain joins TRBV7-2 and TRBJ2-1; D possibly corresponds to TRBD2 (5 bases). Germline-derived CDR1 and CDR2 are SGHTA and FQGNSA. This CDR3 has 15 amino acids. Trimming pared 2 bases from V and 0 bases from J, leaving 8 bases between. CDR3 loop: CASSLIGSSYNEQFF. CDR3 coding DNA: TGTGCCAGCAGCTTAATAGGGAGCTCCTACAATGAGCAGTTCTTC.

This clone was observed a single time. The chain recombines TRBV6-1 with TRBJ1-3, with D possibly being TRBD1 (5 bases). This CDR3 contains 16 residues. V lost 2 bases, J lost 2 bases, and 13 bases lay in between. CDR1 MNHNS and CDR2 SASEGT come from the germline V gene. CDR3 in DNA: TGTGCCAGCAGTGAAAGGGGCAGGGTAACTGGAAACACCATATATTTT. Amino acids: CASSERGRVTGNTIYF.

CDR3 sequence reads: CASSWGLAGVGETQYF. The CDR3 DNA is TGTGCCAGCAGTTGGGGACTAGCGGGAGTGGGAGAGACCCAGTACTTC. V usage is TRBV28 and J usage is TRBJ2-5; TRBD2 matches at 14 bases. Germline V gives CDR1 MDHEN, CDR2 SYDVKM. The CDR3 is made up of 16 amino acids. V was pared by 4 bases and J by 4 bases, with 5 bases of the junction left unmatched.

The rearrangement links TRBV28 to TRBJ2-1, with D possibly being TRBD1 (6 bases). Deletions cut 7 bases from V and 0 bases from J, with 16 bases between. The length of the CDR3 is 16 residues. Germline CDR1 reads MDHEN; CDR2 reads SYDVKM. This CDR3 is CASTSTTGRSYNEQFF. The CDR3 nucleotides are TGTGCCAGCACCTCGACCACAGGGCGCTCCTACAATGAGCAGTTCTTC.

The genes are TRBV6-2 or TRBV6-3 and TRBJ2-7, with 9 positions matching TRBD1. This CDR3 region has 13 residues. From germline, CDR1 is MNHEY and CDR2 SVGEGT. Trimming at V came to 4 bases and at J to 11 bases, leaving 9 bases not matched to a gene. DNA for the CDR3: TGTGCCAGCAGTTCGCTCCTACAGGGGGCTAAGTACTTC. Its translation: CASSSLLQGAKYF.

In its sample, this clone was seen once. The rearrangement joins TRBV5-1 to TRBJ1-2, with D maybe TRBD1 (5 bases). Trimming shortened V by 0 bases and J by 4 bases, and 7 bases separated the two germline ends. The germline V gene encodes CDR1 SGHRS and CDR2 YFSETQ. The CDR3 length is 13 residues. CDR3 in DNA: TGCGCCAGCAGCTTGGTGGGGGGCTATGGCTACACCTTC. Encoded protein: CASSLVGGYGYTF.

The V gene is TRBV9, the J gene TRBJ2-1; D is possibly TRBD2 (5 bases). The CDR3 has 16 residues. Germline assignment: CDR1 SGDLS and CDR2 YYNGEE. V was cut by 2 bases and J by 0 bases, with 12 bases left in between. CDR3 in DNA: TGTGCCAGCAGCGTCCGGAGCGGCAGCTCCTACAATGAGCAGTTCTTC. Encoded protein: CASSVRSGSSYNEQFF.

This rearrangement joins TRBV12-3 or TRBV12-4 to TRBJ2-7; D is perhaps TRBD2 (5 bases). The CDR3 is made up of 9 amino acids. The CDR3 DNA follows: TGTGCCAGCAGTACCGGGGTGTGGGTC. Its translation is CASSTGVWV.

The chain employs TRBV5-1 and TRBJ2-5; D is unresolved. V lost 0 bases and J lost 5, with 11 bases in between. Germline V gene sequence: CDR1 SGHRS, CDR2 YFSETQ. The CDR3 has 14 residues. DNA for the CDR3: TGCGCCAGCAGCTTGGCTAATCTCGAGGAGACCCAGTACTTC. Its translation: CASSLANLEETQYF.

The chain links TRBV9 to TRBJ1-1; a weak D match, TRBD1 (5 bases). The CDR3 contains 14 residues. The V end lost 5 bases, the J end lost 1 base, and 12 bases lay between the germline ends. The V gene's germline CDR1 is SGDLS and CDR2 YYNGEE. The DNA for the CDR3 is TGTGCCAGCAGTGTCGGACAAAGGAACACTGAAGCTTTCTTT. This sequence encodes CASSVGQRNTEAFF.

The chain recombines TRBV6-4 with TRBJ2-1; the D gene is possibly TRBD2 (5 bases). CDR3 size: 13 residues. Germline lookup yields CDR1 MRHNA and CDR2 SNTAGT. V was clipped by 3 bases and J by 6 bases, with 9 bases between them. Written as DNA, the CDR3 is TGTGCCAGCAGTGAAACGGAGGCCAATGAGCAGTTCTTC. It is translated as CASSETEANEQFF.

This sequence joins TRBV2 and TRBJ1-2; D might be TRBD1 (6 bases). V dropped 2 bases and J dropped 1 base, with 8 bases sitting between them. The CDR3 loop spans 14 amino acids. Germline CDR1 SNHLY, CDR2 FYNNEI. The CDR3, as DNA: TGTGCCAGCAGTGAATACAGGGTTAACTATGGCTACACCTTC. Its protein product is CASSEYRVNYGYTF.

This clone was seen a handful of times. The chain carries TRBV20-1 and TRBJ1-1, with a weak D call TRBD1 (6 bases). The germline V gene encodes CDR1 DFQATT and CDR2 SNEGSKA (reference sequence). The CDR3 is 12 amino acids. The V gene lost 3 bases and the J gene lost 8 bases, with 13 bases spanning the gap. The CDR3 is CSASRIGQEAFF. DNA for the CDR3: TGCAGTGCTAGTAGGATCGGACAGGAAGCTTTCTTT.

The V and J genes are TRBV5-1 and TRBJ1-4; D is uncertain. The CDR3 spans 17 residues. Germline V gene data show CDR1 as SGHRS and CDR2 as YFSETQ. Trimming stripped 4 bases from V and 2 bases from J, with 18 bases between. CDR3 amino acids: CASSHHSLEVTNEKLFF. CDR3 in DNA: TGCGCCAGCAGCCACCACTCCCTGGAGGTGACTAATGAAAAACTGTTTTTT.

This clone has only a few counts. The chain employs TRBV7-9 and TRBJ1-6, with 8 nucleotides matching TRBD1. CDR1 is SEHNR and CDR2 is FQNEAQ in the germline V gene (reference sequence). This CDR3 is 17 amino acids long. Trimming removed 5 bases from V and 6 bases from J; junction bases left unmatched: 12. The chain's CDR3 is CASSRLSGQATNSPLHF. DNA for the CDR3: TGTGCCAGCAGCCGACTCTCGGGACAGGCGACTAATTCACCCCTCCACTTT. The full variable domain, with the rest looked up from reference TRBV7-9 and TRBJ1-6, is DTGVSQNPRHKITKRGQNVTFRCDPISEHNRLYWYRQTLGQGPEFLTYFQNEAQLEKSRLLSDRFSAERPKGSFSTLEIQRTEQGDSAMYLCASSRLSGQATNSPLHFGNGTRLTVT.

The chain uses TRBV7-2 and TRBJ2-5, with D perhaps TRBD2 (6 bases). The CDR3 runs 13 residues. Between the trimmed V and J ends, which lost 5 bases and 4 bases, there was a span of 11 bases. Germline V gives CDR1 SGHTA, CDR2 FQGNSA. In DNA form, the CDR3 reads TGTGCCAGCAGCGCGGGACTTTTAGAGACCCAGTACTTC. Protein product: CASSAGLLETQYF.

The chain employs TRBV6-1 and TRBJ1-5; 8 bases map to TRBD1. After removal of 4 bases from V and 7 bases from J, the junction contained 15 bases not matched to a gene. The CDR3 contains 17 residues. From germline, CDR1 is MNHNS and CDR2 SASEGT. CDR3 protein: CASSVLDRATSEQPQHF. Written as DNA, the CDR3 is TGTGCCAGCAGTGTGCTGGACAGGGCCACATCGGAGCAGCCCCAGCATTTT.

The CDR3 region has the DNA TGTGCCAGCAGCTTGGGAGGTAGCGGGAGCTACGAGCAGTACTTC. It translates to CASSLGGSGSYEQYF. The genes are TRBV5-4 and TRBJ2-7; the match to TRBD2 covers 9 bases. CDR3 size: 15 residues. The ends lost 0 bases at V and 3 bases at J; junction bases unmatched: 4. CDR1 and CDR2 from the germline V gene are SGHNT and YYREEE (reference sequence).

The CDR3 DNA reads TGTGCCAGTAGTATTAAGGGGATGAACACTGAAGCTTTCTTT. This sequence encodes CASSIKGMNTEAFF. V is TRBV19 and J is TRBJ1-1; perhaps TRBD1 as D (5 bases). The CDR3 spans 14 residues. Germline CDR1 is LNHDA and CDR2 is SQIVND (reference sequence). V was cut by 3 bases and J by 0 bases, with 8 bases left in between.